One T cell receptor beta chain is described in this entry. This record comes from a study of T cell repertoires in ileal Crohn's disease. Produced via immunoSEQ multiplex PCR; TCRdb's table is partial and in-frame only. The repertoire consists of about 17,000 clones, with just over 70% occurring once and the leading ten covering 4.5% to 5.5%. This receptor was identified in an adult with Crohn's disease. The sequenced material came from ileal tissue.

The CDR3 spells CASSVPGQGNTGELFF. CDR3 nucleotides: TGTGCCAGCAGCGTTCCGGGACAGGGGAACACCGGGGAGCTGTTTTTT. V gene TRBV7-9 combines with J gene TRBJ2-2, with 9 nucleotides matching TRBD1. J gave up 1 base and V 5 bases, and 5 bases lay outside the gene matches. The germline V gene encodes CDR1 SEHNR and CDR2 FQNEAQ (reference sequence). The CDR3 runs 16 residues.